The present T cell receptor (beta chain) was sequenced within a study of OX40 agonist ivuxolimab in advanced cancers. This clone showed up just a few times. Clones were sequenced by immunoSEQ multiplex PCR, and TCRdb holds only the in-frame ones, with some missing. The sample records 80,000 to 85,000 clones, 70% to 90% being singletons. CDR1 is LNHNV, CDR2 YYDKDF, per germline (reference sequence). V was clipped by 6 bases and J by 9 bases, with 15 bases between them. This CDR3 is built from 14 residues. This chain connects TRBV15 to TRBJ1-6; perhaps TRBD1 as D (5 bases). The sequencing used CD4+ or CD8+ T cells sorted from blood, collected in a trial of the OX40 agonist ivuxolimab. The source of this sequence is an adult with an advanced solid tumor such as melanoma, head and neck, liver or kidney cancer. In DNA, the CDR3 is TGTGCCACCAGTAAGGGGAACGACTTTTCACCCCTCCACTTT. Translating gives CATSKGNDFSPLHF.